The 19 T cell receptor beta chains presented below share a single source sample, sequenced in a study of blood T cell repertoires in COVID-19. Here immunoSEQ multiplex PCR was the method, and the copy in TCRdb shows in-frame clones only, minus some. The table shows 300,000 to 500,000 clones, with 88% occurring only once. The sequencing input was PBMCs or T cells enriched from blood (not recorded which). Source of these receptors: a woman aged 35 to 49 with acute COVID-19.

V usage is TRBV11-2 and J usage is TRBJ2-5, with 9 bases identical to TRBD2. Germline V gives CDR1 SGHAT, CDR2 FQNNGV. The CDR3 is 16 residues long. After removal of 3 bases from V and 3 bases from J, the junction contained 8 bases not matched to a gene. The CDR3 region has the DNA TGTGCCAGCAGCTTGAGGGTGACTAGCGGAGAAGAGACCCAGTACTTC. Translation gives CASSLRVTSGEETQYF.

The rearrangement links TRBV10-3 to TRBJ1-1; D might be TRBD1 (5 bases). The germline V gene encodes CDR1 ENHRY and CDR2 SYGVKD. V was clipped by 11 bases and J by 1 base, with 8 bases between them. CDR3 length: 11 residues. As DNA, the CDR3 is TGTGCCTCACAGGCGAACACTGAAGCTTTCTTT. Amino acids: CASQANTEAFF.

CDR3 protein: CATSEWTDYEQYF. In nucleotides, the CDR3 is TGTGCCACCAGTGAGTGGACAGACTACGAGCAGTACTTC. The V call is TRBV24-1, the J call TRBJ2-7, with D maybe TRBD1 (6 bases). Germline-derived CDR1 and CDR2 are KGHDR and SFDVKD. Deletions cut 4 bases from V and 3 bases from J, with 9 bases between. This CDR3 is built from 13 residues.

The rearrangement uses TRBV6-1 and TRBJ2-1; 8 nucleotides agree with TRBD1. The V segment lost 3 bases and the J segment 7 bases; nucleotides outside the gene matches: 5. The CDR3 contains 14 residues. The germline CDR1 and CDR2 sequences are MNHNS and SASEGT. The CDR3 loop is CASSEDRASNEQFF. The CDR3 DNA sequence: TGTGCCAGCAGTGAGGACAGGGCTAGTAATGAGCAGTTCTTC.

The CDR3 sequence: CASSYSVGGGCQPQHF. The CDR3 nucleotides read TGTGCCAGCAGTTACTCGGTGGGGGGGGGCTGTCAGCCCCAGCATTTT. This chain links TRBV6-6 with TRBJ1-5, with D perhaps matching TRBD1 (6 bases). V was trimmed by 0 bases and J by 6 bases, leaving 15 bases between them. Germline V lookup: CDR1 MNHNY, CDR2 SVGAGI (reference sequence). The CDR3 runs to 16 residues.

Points on this clone: At one boundary the junction diverges from the germline segment, which might be a read error. The V gene is TRBV10-3, the J gene TRBJ1-1; 8 positions match TRBD1. There are 16 residues in the CDR3. Per germline, CDR1 ENHRY and CDR2 SYGVKD. The CDR3 DNA sequence: TGTGCCATCAGTAATCCTTCGACAGGGGTGAAAACTGAAGCTTTCTTT. This gives the protein CAISNPSTGVKTEAFF.

A single count supports this clone. This chain links TRBV4-1 with TRBJ1-4; D is undetermined. The CDR3 sequence is 11 residues long. CDR1 is MGHRA, CDR2 YSYEKL, per germline. Trimming took 1 base from V and 15 from J, leaving 9 bases between them. The CDR3 bases are TGCGCCAGCAGCCAAGTCGGCGGTTTGTTTTTT. The encoded protein is CASSQVGGLFF.

This clone was seen a single time. The V gene is TRBV7-2, the J gene TRBJ2-1, with 9 nucleotides matching TRBD2. CDR3 size: 16 residues. The V gene's germline CDR1 is SGHTA and CDR2 FQGNSA. After removal of 3 bases from V and 7 bases from J, the junction contained 10 bases not matched to a gene. The CDR3 sequence: CASSFAGGGAANEQFF. DNA for the CDR3: TGTGCCAGCAGCTTCGCCGGCGGGGGGGCCGCAAATGAGCAGTTCTTC.

This clone was detected a few times. The chain carries TRBV5-1 and TRBJ1-3, with D unclear. CDR3 length: 13 amino acids. Between the trimmed V and J ends, which lost 4 bases and 4 bases, there was a span of 9 bases. CDR1 is SGHRS and CDR2 is YFSETQ in the germline V gene. CDR3 in DNA: TGCGCCAGCAGCCCCCGACTGGGAAACACCATATATTTT. Translating it yields CASSPRLGNTIYF.

This chain links TRBV28 with TRBJ1-2, with 8 nucleotides matching TRBD1. The length of the CDR3 is 16 residues. V dropped 6 bases and J dropped 0; count of bases not matched to a gene: 9. From germline, CDR1 is MDHEN and CDR2 SYDVKM. The CDR3 DNA follows: TGTGCCAGCAGCTCCGGGACAGGCTCAGCTAACTATGGCTACACCTTC. This translates into CASSSGTGSANYGYTF.

The rearrangement joins TRBV18 to TRBJ1-5; 8 nucleotides match TRBD1. J gave up 3 bases and V 5 bases, and 6 bases lay outside the gene matches. Germline values: CDR1 KGHSH, CDR2 LQKENI. The CDR3 length is 15 residues. The chain's CDR3 is CASSGGTGPNQPQHF. The CDR3 bases are TGTGCCAGCTCAGGCGGGACAGGCCCCAATCAGCCCCAGCATTTT. Supplemented by reference TRBV18 and TRBJ1-5, the full variable domain reads NAGVMQNPRHLVRRRGQEARLRCSPMKGHSHVYWYRQLPEEGLKFMVYLQKENIIDESGMPKERFSAEFPKEGPSILRIQQVVRGDSAAYFCASSGGTGPNQPQHFGDGTRLSIL.

The rearrangement uses TRBV11-2 and TRBJ1-5; TRBD1 agrees at 7 bases. Germline CDR1 and CDR2: SGHAT and FQNNGV. The trim removed 5 bases at V and 7 bases at J, leaving 8 bases unmatched. The CDR3 is 14 amino acids. CDR3 amino acids: CASSIDRAGQPQHF. In nucleotides, the CDR3 is TGTGCCAGCAGCATTGACAGGGCTGGGCAGCCCCAGCATTTT.

With respect to this clone: Other DNA sequences in this specimen translate into the identical CDR3. V gene TRBV4-1 combines with J gene TRBJ2-7, with 9 bases matching TRBD1. CDR1 is MGHRA and CDR2 is YSYEKL in the germline V gene. The CDR3 sequence is 13 residues long. J lost 4 bases, V lost 4 bases, and 2 bases had no gene match. In nucleotides, the CDR3 is TGCGCCAGCAGCCTGGACAGGGGATACGAGCAGTACTTC. As protein: CASSLDRGYEQYF.

The chain combines TRBV21-1 with TRBJ2-7; the table's D call TRBD2 went unverified against the DNA. TRBV21-1 is flagged as a pseudogene. The CDR3 runs 17 residues. In DNA, the CDR3 is TGTGCTCGCGAAATGGGGGAGGGTCCTAGGAGCTCCTACGAGCAGTACTTC. As protein: CAREMGEGPRSSYEQYF.

This chain links TRBV19 with TRBJ1-2, with D perhaps matching TRBD1 (6 bases). The CDR3 covers 12 residues. Germline V gene sequence: CDR1 LNHDA, CDR2 SQIVND (reference sequence). Trimming took 6 bases from V and 8 from J, leaving 13 bases between them. CDR3 amino acids: CASSKTGLGYTF. CDR3 bases: TGTGCCAGTAGCAAAACAGGGTTGGGCTACACCTTC.

V and J are TRBV9 and TRBJ2-1, with 8 bases fitting TRBD2. This CDR3 region has 16 residues. V gave up 2 bases and J gave up 1 base; unmatched junction bases: 5. Looked up from germline, CDR1 is SGDLS and CDR2 is YYNGEE. The CDR3 region has the DNA TGTGCCAGCAGCGTTGGAGCGGGGGTTTCCTACAATGAGCAGTTCTTC. It specifies CASSVGAGVSYNEQFF.

The gene calls are TRBV5-4 and TRBJ2-7, with D possibly matching TRBD1 (5 bases). Trimming removed 2 bases at V and 5 bases at J, with 17 bases between. Germline-derived CDR1 and CDR2 are SGHNT and YYREEE (reference sequence). CDR3 length equals 15 residues. The CDR3 nucleotides are TGTGCCAGCAGCTTAAAGGCAGGGATGTATGACGAGCAGTACTTC. Its protein is CASSLKAGMYDEQYF.

This clone was seen only once. The chain employs TRBV11-2 and TRBJ1-3; D is ambiguous. The germline V gene has CDR1 SGHAT and CDR2 FQNNGV. This CDR3 region has 16 residues. V was cut by 1 base and J by 4 bases, with 14 bases left in between. The DNA of the CDR3 is TGTGCCAGCAGCTTAGCGGCCACCGGACTCGGAAACACCATATATTTT. Encoded protein: CASSLAATGLGNTIYF.

This clone has at least ten counts. V gene TRBV27 combines with J gene TRBJ2-1; TRBD1 agrees at 8 bases. The V gene end was trimmed by 7 bases and the J gene end by 5 bases; junction bases not matched to a gene: 13. Germline CDR1 and CDR2: MNHEY and SMNVEV (reference sequence). CDR3 length equals 16 residues. The CDR3 protein is CASTLLGQGGNNEQFF. Here the CDR3 DNA reads TGTGCCAGCACCCTACTTGGACAGGGAGGAAACAATGAGCAGTTCTTC.